Listed below are T cell receptor beta chains from one sample, sequenced in a study of cytomegalovirus exposure and HLA in healthy donors. TCRdb keeps only in-frame clones here, not all; method: immunoSEQ multiplex PCR. This sample has under 250,000 clones, with approximately 84% found just once. Input material: PBMCs. These receptors were collected from a girl aged 2-15 years in good health and CMV-seronegative. Both conserved end residues are part of each CDR3. A D gene is named only where the DNA matches it firmly. The size entry is marked missing in some rows and otherwise reads once, few, many or a size class.

j_call: TRBJ2-7; clone_size: -; d_call: TRBD2; v_call: TRBV11-2; cdr3_nt: TGTGCCAGCAGCTTAATGGCTAGCGGAGCGCTCTCCTACGAGCAGTACTTC; cdr3_aa: CASSLMASGALSYEQYF
j_call: TRBJ1-1; clone_size: few; d_call: -; v_call: TRBV2; cdr3_nt: TGTGCCAGCAGCTTGACGCGGGGCTTGAACACTGAAGCTTTCTTT; cdr3_aa: CASSLTRGLNTEAFF
j_call: TRBJ1-6; clone_size: -; d_call: -; v_call: TRBV5-6; cdr3_nt: TGTGCCAGCAGCTTGTTCACAGGCGGGGATTCACCCCTCCACTTT; cdr3_aa: CASSLFTGGDSPLHF
j_call: TRBJ2-7; clone_size: -; d_call: TRBD1; v_call: TRBV18; cdr3_nt: TGTGCCAGCTCACCCCGGACAGGCACCTACGAGCAGTACTTC; cdr3_aa: CASSPRTGTYEQYF
j_call: TRBJ2-7; clone_size: -; d_call: TRBD2; v_call: TRBV5-4; cdr3_nt: TGTGCCAGCAGCTTGGCTGTTAGCGGGAGAACCTACGAGCAGTACTTC; cdr3_aa: CASSLAVSGRTYEQYF
j_call: TRBJ1-5; clone_size: -; d_call: -; v_call: TRBV6-5; cdr3_nt: TGTGCCAGCAGTTCGGGACAACTGGGGCCCCAGCATTTT; cdr3_aa: CASSSGQLGPQHF
j_call: TRBJ1-1; clone_size: -; d_call: -; v_call: TRBV19; cdr3_nt: TGTGCCAGTAGTAGTGAGGGTATCGTGGCTGAAGCTTTCTTT; cdr3_aa: CASSSEGIVAEAFF
j_call: TRBJ2-3; clone_size: -; d_call: TRBD2; v_call: TRBV6-5; cdr3_nt: TGTGCCAGCAGTTATGTCGGGGGGGCGGGAGATACGCAGTATTTT; cdr3_aa: CASSYVGGAGDTQYF
j_call: TRBJ2-7; clone_size: few; d_call: -; v_call: TRBV25-1; cdr3_nt: TGTGCCAGCAGTGACACCTACGAGCAGTACTTC; cdr3_aa: CASSDTYEQYF
j_call: TRBJ1-3; clone_size: few; d_call: -; v_call: TRBV5-1; cdr3_nt: TGCGCCAGCAGCCACAGGGCAGGAGGAAACACCATATATTTT; cdr3_aa: CASSHRAGGNTIYF
j_call: TRBJ2-7; clone_size: once; d_call: TRBD2; v_call: TRBV7-2; cdr3_nt: TGTGCCAGCAGCTTAACGACTAGCGGACCCTACGAGCAGTACTTC; cdr3_aa: CASSLTTSGPYEQYF
j_call: TRBJ2-7; clone_size: -; d_call: TRBD1; v_call: TRBV2; cdr3_nt: TGTGCCAGCAGCCGGGACAGAACCTACGAGCAGTACTTC; cdr3_aa: CASSRDRTYEQYF
j_call: TRBJ1-2; clone_size: -; d_call: TRBD1; v_call: TRBV5-8; cdr3_nt: TGTGCCAGCAGCAAGGGACAGGGGACCGAAGGCTACACCTTC; cdr3_aa: CASSKGQGTEGYTF
j_call: TRBJ1-2; clone_size: -; d_call: -; v_call: TRBV5-4; cdr3_nt: TGTGCCAGCAGCTTGGGGCAGGGTAGTCGCTACACCTTC; cdr3_aa: CASSLGQGSRYTF